These 5 T cell receptor beta chains originate from one sample sequenced in a study of T-cell memory formation after mild COVID-19. MiXCR, run by TCRdb on the 5' RACE reads, gives a single entry per CDR3 protein. The sample consists of fewer than 550,000 distinct CDR3 sequences, 15% to 20% of them appearing once. The specimen was PBMCs or a T cell subset sorted from them (not recorded which). The receptors stem from an adult woman who had mild COVID-19 (a few samples of this study predate the infection). Cell type and time point are not known.

Ten or more counts support this clonotype. This rearrangement joins TRBV5-1 to TRBJ2-5; a possible D gene is TRBD1 (6 bases). The germline V gene encodes CDR1 SGHRS and CDR2 YFSETQ. The V and J ends lost 4 bases and 4 bases respectively, with 14 bases between them. The CDR3 loop spans 14 amino acids. CDR3 in amino acids: CASSTQSRGETQYF. CDR3 sequence (DNA): TGCGCCAGCAGCACGCAGAGCAGGGGAGAGACCCAGTACTTC. Complete variable domain (other parts from reference TRBV5-1 and TRBJ2-5): KAGVTQTPRYLIKTRGQQVTLSCSPISGHRSVSWYQQTPGQGLQFLFEYFSETQRNKGNFPGRFSGRQFSNSRSEMNVSTLELGDSALYLCASSTQSRGETQYFGPGTRLLVL.

The chain recombines TRBV18 with TRBJ2-2; D unclear. The CDR3 runs 14 residues. V was pared by 2 bases and J by 4 bases, with 8 bases between. Germline V gives CDR1 KGHSH, CDR2 LQKENI. CDR3 nucleotide sequence: TGTGCCAGCTCACCAGCTAGGAGCACCGGGGAGCTGTTTTTT. This codes for CASSPARSTGELFF.

This clonotype was observed a handful of times. V and J are TRBV12-3 or TRBV12-4 and TRBJ2-7; D remains unclear. The V end was cut by 3 bases, the J end by 4 bases, with 7 bases between. This CDR3 has 12 residues. DNA for the CDR3: TGTGCCAGCAGTTTCGTTCGATACGAGCAGTACTTC. Encoded protein: CASSFVRYEQYF.

V gene TRBV12-3 or TRBV12-4 combines with J gene TRBJ2-1; unclear D gene. This CDR3 is 14 amino acids long. V lost 7 bases and J 6 bases, leaving 16 bases between the germline ends. DNA of the CDR3: TGTGCCAGCACCCCACCCCCTTTACCCAATGAGCAGTTCTTC. Protein product: CASTPPPLPNEQFF.

The rearrangement uses TRBV4-2 and TRBJ2-7; 9 bases agree with TRBD2. Germline CDR1 LGHNA, CDR2 YNFKEQ. The trim removed 3 bases at V and 2 bases at J, leaving 8 bases unmatched. The CDR3 consists of 16 residues. The CDR3 is CASSHHPASGTYEQYF. CDR3 nucleotide sequence: TGTGCCAGCAGCCATCATCCGGCTAGCGGGACCTACGAGCAGTACTTC.